The 20 T cell receptor beta chains presented below share a single source sample, sequenced in a study of blood T cell repertoires in COVID-19. Clones were read by immunoSEQ multiplex PCR, and TCRdb kept only the in-frame ones, dropping some. Among about 320,000 clones listed, over 75% were seen once. Sequencing used peripheral blood. These receptor sequences come from a human donor in a cohort sampled during active COVID-19.

The V gene is TRBV19, the J gene TRBJ2-1, with D possibly matching TRBD1 (8 bases). Germline CDR1 and CDR2: LNHDA and SQIVND (reference sequence). V was shortened by 3 bases and J by 2 bases, with 23 bases between the two germline ends. The CDR3 runs to 19 residues. CDR3 protein: CASSIARQGREGAYNEQFF. DNA for the CDR3: TGTGCCAGTAGTATTGCGCGACAGGGGAGGGAGGGGGCCTACAATGAGCAGTTCTTC.

The V call is TRBV7-3, the J call TRBJ2-1; D unresolved. The length of the CDR3 is 15 residues. Trimming took 5 bases from V and 0 from J, leaving 11 bases between them. Looked up from germline, CDR1 is SGHTA and CDR2 is FQGTGA. The CDR3 DNA is TGTGCCAGCAGCCCTACACCTAGCTCCTACAATGAGCAGTTCTTC. Translation gives CASSPTPSSYNEQFF. The full variable domain, rest sourced from reference TRBV7-3 and TRBJ2-1, is GAGVSQTPSNKVTEKGKYVELRCDPISGHTALYWYRQSLGQGPEFLIYFQGTGAADDSGLPNDRFFAVRPEGSVSTLKIQRTERGDSAVYLCASSPTPSSYNEQFFGPGTRLTVL.

The V and J genes are TRBV5-5 and TRBJ1-1; 9 bases agree with TRBD1. The V and J ends lost 4 bases and 7 bases, in that order; junction bases with no gene match: 14. CDR1 SGHKS and CDR2 YYEKEE come from the germline V gene (reference sequence). The CDR3 sequence is 16 residues long. The CDR3 coding sequence is TGTGCCAGCAGCCTAGCAATAACGGGACAGGGTTTTGAAGCTTTCTTT. As protein: CASSLAITGQGFEAFF.

V and J are TRBV3-1 (or the pseudogene TRBV3-2) and TRBJ2-3, with 7 bases fitting TRBD2. V shed 0 bases, J shed 2 bases, and the junction held 11 bases outside the gene matches. The CDR3 consists of 18 residues. Germline lookup yields CDR1 LGHDT and CDR2 YNNKEL (reference sequence). As DNA, the CDR3 is TGTGCCAGCAGCCAAGATTCCGCAGTAGCGGGTCTCACAGATACGCAGTATTTT. This gives the protein CASSQDSAVAGLTDTQYF.

This chain joins TRBV13 and TRBJ1-1, with D perhaps TRBD1 (6 bases). From germline, CDR1 is PRHDT and CDR2 FYEKMQ (reference sequence). The CDR3 is 13 amino acids. V was cut by 0 bases and J by 7 bases, with 9 bases left in between. CDR3 sequence (DNA): TGTGCCAGCAGCTTAGGGGGGGCAGGTGAAGCTTTCTTT. This sequence encodes CASSLGGAGEAFF. The variable domain in full, completed from reference TRBV13 and TRBJ1-1, reads AAGVIQSPRHLIKEKRETATLKCYPIPRHDTVYWYQQGPGQDPQFLISFYEKMQSDKGSIPDRFSAQQFSDYHSELNMSSLELGDSALYFCASSLGGAGEAFFGQGTRLTVV.

This clone was seen many times. The V gene is TRBV9, the J gene TRBJ1-1; unclear D gene. The V and J ends lost 3 bases and 6 bases respectively, with 12 bases between them. Germline V gene sequence: CDR1 SGDLS, CDR2 YYNGEE. The CDR3 sequence is 13 residues long. The CDR3: CASSAVFSSEAFF. DNA of the CDR3: TGTGCCAGCAGCGCGGTATTTTCCTCTGAAGCTTTCTTT.

V usage is TRBV30 and J usage is TRBJ2-7; 9 bases are shared with TRBD1. The CDR3 runs to 14 residues. Trimming at V came to 4 bases and at J to 1 base, leaving 5 bases not matched to a gene. Germline V lookup: CDR1 GTSNPN, CDR2 SVGIG (reference sequence). CDR3 nucleotide sequence: TGTGCCTGGAACCTCGGGACAGGGTCCTACGAGCAGTACTTC. The encoded protein is CAWNLGTGSYEQYF.

The chain couples TRBV29-1 to TRBJ1-1; 8 bases fit TRBD1. Trimming took 6 bases from V and 1 from J; bases not matched to a gene: 7. Germline assignment: CDR1 SQVTM and CDR2 ANQGSEA. There are 14 residues in the CDR3. CDR3 bases: TGCAGCGTGAGACGACAGGGGAAGAACACTGAAGCTTTCTTT. This codes for CSVRRQGKNTEAFF. The complete variable domain, with remaining parts taken from reference TRBV29-1 and TRBJ1-1, reads SAVISQKPSRDICQRGTSLTIQCQVDSQVTMMFWYRQQPGQSLTLIATANQGSEATYESGFVIDKFPISRPNLTFSTLTVSNMSPEDSSIYLCSVRRQGKNTEAFFGQGTRLTVV.

The J gene is TRBJ1-2, the V gene TRBV7-3; perhaps TRBD1 as D (5 bases). Looked up from germline, CDR1 is SGHTA and CDR2 is FQGTGA. Between the trimmed V and J ends, which lost 2 bases and 2 bases, there was a span of 6 bases. CDR3 size: 13 residues. The CDR3: CASSLYRNYGYTF. Here the CDR3 DNA reads TGTGCCAGCAGCTTATACAGGAACTATGGCTACACCTTC.

The chain joins TRBV20-1 to TRBJ1-6; D perhaps matches TRBD1 (6 bases). Germline assignment: CDR1 DFQATT and CDR2 SNEGSKA (reference sequence). This CDR3 is 13 amino acids long. Trimming stripped 3 bases from V and 10 bases from J, with 13 bases between. CDR3 protein: CSASDGGRSPLHF. The CDR3, as DNA: TGCAGTGCTAGTGACGGGGGGCGATCACCCCTCCACTTT.

On this clone itself: One end of the junction is discordant with germline, which a read error may explain. J is TRBJ1-1 and V is TRBV18; D gene unclear. In germline, CDR1 is KGHSH, CDR2 LQKENI. The CDR3 has 12 residues. CDR3: CASSPRGSGPRF. For the CDR3, the DNA is TGTGCCAGCTCACCACGAGGGTCAGGCCCGAGGTTT.

The rearrangement uses TRBV29-1 and TRBJ2-7, with 9 bases that match TRBD1. CDR1 and CDR2 from the germline V gene are SQVTM and ANQGSEA. The CDR3 totals 15 residues. The V and J ends lost 4 bases and 0 bases, in that order; junction bases with no gene match: 7. The CDR3 loop reads CSVVGRDRASYEQYF. Here the CDR3 DNA reads TGCAGCGTTGTGGGGCGGGACAGGGCCTCCTACGAGCAGTACTTC.

This chain links TRBV2 with TRBJ2-3; 10 nucleotides align to TRBD1. V lost 10 bases and J lost 1; bases outside the gene matches: 5. This CDR3 contains 14 residues. The germline V gene encodes CDR1 SNHLY and CDR2 FYNNEI. Here the CDR3 reads CATRQGAGTDTQYF. The DNA for the CDR3 is TGTGCCACAAGACAGGGGGCTGGCACAGATACGCAGTATTTT.

The V call is TRBV24-1, the J call TRBJ2-2; 7 nucleotides align to TRBD1. CDR1 is KGHDR, CDR2 SFDVKD, per germline. J gave up 5 bases and V 4 bases, and 12 bases lay outside the gene matches. This CDR3 contains 17 residues. CDR3 residues: CATSDFRDSENTGELFF. The CDR3 DNA is TGTGCCACCAGTGACTTCCGGGACAGCGAAAATACCGGGGAGCTGTTTTTT.

This chain connects TRBV19 to TRBJ2-1; 8 nucleotides align to TRBD2. After removal of 1 base from V and 2 bases from J, the junction contained 1 base not matched to a gene. The length of the CDR3 is 15 residues. Germline V CDR1 and CDR2: LNHDA, SQIVND (reference sequence). This CDR3 is CASSIAGGTYNEQFF. The CDR3 DNA reads as TGTGCCAGTAGTATAGCGGGGGGGACCTACAATGAGCAGTTCTTC.

The chain recombines TRBV12-3 or TRBV12-4 with TRBJ2-1; a weak D match, TRBD2 (6 bases). CDR3 size: 13 residues. Trimming pared 2 bases from V and 9 bases from J, leaving 11 bases between. CDR3 in amino acids: CASSLNPRGEQFF. In DNA form, the CDR3 reads TGTGCCAGCAGTTTAAACCCGCGGGGTGAGCAGTTCTTC.

The genes are TRBV5-4 and TRBJ1-2; weak D call: TRBD1 (5 bases). Trimming shortened V by 0 bases and J by 7 bases, and 13 bases separated the two germline ends. Germline V gene lookup returns CDR1 SGHNT and CDR2 YYREEE (reference sequence). The CDR3 has 14 residues. The CDR3 DNA reads as TGTGCCAGCAGCTTGGAGGACAAGGTTGCTGGCTACACCTTC. Its protein product is CASSLEDKVAGYTF.

V usage is TRBV27 and J usage is TRBJ1-4; maybe TRBD1 (5 bases). The ends were cut back, 6 bases at V and 7 bases at J, with 24 bases in the middle. From germline, CDR1 is MNHEY and CDR2 SMNVEV (reference sequence). CDR3 length: 17 residues. The CDR3, as DNA: TGTGCCAGCAGCCACAGACAGCGATCGAGTTTGGGTGAAAAACTGTTTTTT. This gives the protein CASSHRQRSSLGEKLFF.

The rearrangement links TRBV19 to TRBJ1-1; TRBD1 might be the D (6 bases). CDR1 and CDR2 from the germline V gene are LNHDA and SQIVND (reference sequence). The CDR3 is made up of 14 amino acids. Trimming cost V 5 bases and J 2 bases, with 12 bases left between them. CDR3 amino acids: CASSSQGKNTEAFF. DNA of the CDR3: TGTGCCAGTAGTTCTCAGGGGAAAAACACTGAAGCTTTCTTT.

The chain combines TRBV11-3 with TRBJ2-5; 7 bases line up with TRBD1. Per germline, CDR1 SGHNT and CDR2 YENEEA. The CDR3 is 17 amino acids. V lost 3 bases and J lost 0; bases outside the gene matches: 10. In DNA, the CDR3 is TGTGCCAGCAGCTTTAGTTATCGGGGACAGTACCAAGAGACCCAGTACTTC. Translated: CASSFSYRGQYQETQYF.